Sequencing of this TCR beta chain was carried out in a study of T cell responses to AZD1222 COVID-19 vaccine. Broader study findings: Regions 160-218 and 743-854 dominated among vaccine-associated CD4 TCRs spanning spike. Mostly white British, mostly female donors; authors suggested clonal diversity may be underestimated.

V lost 5 bases and J lost 2, with 17 bases in between. The germline V gene has CDR1 MDHEN and CDR2 SYDVKM. The CDR3 is 16 residues long. This table comes from immunoSEQ multiplex PCR, and its TCRdb copy is limited to in-frame clones, with some not included. The sample consists of about 130,000 clones, over 90% of them appearing once. Note on this clone: The antigen remains undetermined.

The chain combines TRBV28 with TRBJ2-3; possibly TRBD2 for D (7 bases). The material sequenced was peripheral blood, taken on day 0 of AZD1222 vaccination. This sequence was found in an adult in good health. The CDR3 spells CASSPGQRGNTDTQYF. The CDR3 nucleotides are TGTGCCAGCAGTCCCGGACAGCGGGGAAACACAGATACGCAGTATTTT.